This T cell receptor beta chain was recorded in a study of T cell repertoires in cytomegalovirus infection (dated by TCRdb to 2018 to 2020). Some background on the complete study: The HLA type of each donor mattered for the analysis, because public TCR beta signatures pointed to carriage of CMV infection along with the matching HLA type. General study outcomes and caveats: Carriers of CMV infection plus the relevant HLA type were discriminated by the cumulative frequency of public TCR beta family members in the study cohort and in an independent roughly 400-donor cohort. The ex vivo response was dominated by HLA-C-restricted CMV-specific TCR beta clonotypes, which also provided the single most frequent clonotype in two of eight donors.

TCRdb records Illumina HiSeq 1500 as the sequencer. TCRdb cleaned the public reads at Q25 with fastp, built clones with MiXCR and kept in-frame beta chains. CDR3 protein duplicates are merged, each entry listing the most common genes and DNA. For this sample there are over 150,000 distinct CDR3 sequences; under 25% appear just once. The top ten clones comprise 2.5% to 3% of the sample. Trimming at the junction amounts to 2 bases on V and 1 base on J, and the germline ends lie 12 bases apart. The germline V gene (reference sequence) supplies CDR1 SGHNT and CDR2 YYREEE. Including cysteine and phenylalanine, the CDR3 has 15 amino acids. The CDR3 DNA has 45 bases and is translated from base 1. In its sample, this clonotype was seen many times. Its antigen is not yet known. Per-base qualities were not stored, and no clone one base away is much larger.

This clonotype was sampled from a human donor in good health (CMV status not recorded). Some clones in this sample may be carry-over from other donors' samples. The rearranged chain carries TRBV5-4 and TRBJ1-1; the D gene is not confidently resolved. Input material: PBMCs. CDR3 protein: CASSFLTEGNTEAFF. The DNA sequence reads TGTGCCAGCAGCTTCCTCACAGAGGGGAACACTGAAGCTTTCTTT.